Listed below are T cell receptor beta chains from one sample, sequenced in a study of cytomegalovirus exposure and HLA in healthy donors. Libraries were prepared by immunoSEQ multiplex PCR; TCRdb keeps only in-frame clonotypes and omits some of them. Of 180,000 or so clones listed, around 80% are singletons. The sequenced sample consisted of PBMCs. The receptors were gathered from a man between 18 and 35 years old in good health and CMV-seronegative. The CDR3 runs from the conserved cysteine through the conserved F or W. The order of the fields is CDR3 DNA, CDR3 protein, D gene, clone size, V gene, J gene. D genes are given only for firm matches. Size is stated for part of the rows, as once, few or many counts, or as a class when the clone is expanded.

CDR3 DNA: TGTGCCAGCACCCCAAGAACGGAGACCTACGAGCAGTACTTC; CDR3 protein: CASTPRTETYEQYF; D gene: -; clone size: few; V gene: TRBV21-1; J gene: TRBJ2-7
CDR3 DNA: TGTGCTAGTGGTTTCAGTCGAGATACGCAGTATTTT; CDR3 protein: CASGFSRDTQYF; D gene: -; clone size: -; V gene: TRBV12-5; J gene: TRBJ2-3
CDR3 DNA: TGCGCCAGCAGCCGGGACAGGGGAAGTAAAGGCCCTGAAGCTTTCTTT; CDR3 protein: CASSRDRGSKGPEAFF; D gene: TRBD1; clone size: -; V gene: TRBV4-1; J gene: TRBJ1-1
CDR3 DNA: TGTGCCAGCAGCGCCGGCGACAGGGCTGGAGAGCAGTACTTC; CDR3 protein: CASSAGDRAGEQYF; D gene: TRBD1; clone size: -; V gene: TRBV9; J gene: TRBJ2-7
CDR3 DNA: TGTGCCAGCAGCGGCGGGGGGATCTCCTACAATGAGCAGTTCTTC; CDR3 protein: CASSGGGISYNEQFF; D gene: TRBD2; clone size: -; V gene: TRBV7-9; J gene: TRBJ2-1
CDR3 DNA: TGTGCCAGCAGTGAATCCCCGGACAGGTCGCGTCGGCATTTT; CDR3 protein: CASSESPDRSRRHF; D gene: TRBD1; clone size: -; V gene: TRBV6-1; J gene: TRBJ1-5
CDR3 DNA: TGTGCCAGCAATCCAGGCGGAGGGTACAATGAGCAGTTCTTC; CDR3 protein: CASNPGGGYNEQFF; D gene: -; clone size: -; V gene: TRBV7-2; J gene: TRBJ2-1
CDR3 DNA: TGTGCCAGCACTATATGGTATAGCAATCAGCCCCAGCATTTT; CDR3 protein: CASTIWYSNQPQHF; D gene: -; clone size: -; V gene: TRBV5-6; J gene: TRBJ1-5
CDR3 DNA: TGTGCCAGCAGTCCACCCGACATTCGCAATCAGCCCCAGCATTTT; CDR3 protein: CASSPPDIRNQPQHF; D gene: -; clone size: once; V gene: TRBV28; J gene: TRBJ1-5
CDR3 DNA: TGTGCCAGCACCAATAGGGGCAGTTCCAATCAGCCCCAGCATTTT; CDR3 protein: CASTNRGSSNQPQHF; D gene: -; clone size: -; V gene: TRBV2; J gene: TRBJ1-5
CDR3 DNA: TGTGCCAGCAGTTCCGCCGGGGGTAGCGGGAGGGGTACCTACAATGAGCAGTTCTTC; CDR3 protein: CASSSAGGSGRGTYNEQFF; D gene: TRBD2; clone size: -; V gene: TRBV27; J gene: TRBJ2-1
CDR3 DNA: TGTGCCAGCAGTGACAGGGGACCGAACGCTGAAGCTTTCTTT; CDR3 protein: CASSDRGPNAEAFF; D gene: -; clone size: -; V gene: TRBV6-1; J gene: TRBJ1-1
CDR3 DNA: TGCGCCAGCAGAACCCCGGGACTAGCGGGAACCGGGGAGCTGTTTTTT; CDR3 protein: CASRTPGLAGTGELFF; D gene: TRBD2; clone size: -; V gene: TRBV5-1; J gene: TRBJ2-2
CDR3 DNA: TGTGCCAGCAGTGAAGACTCCACCTACGAGCAGTACTTC; CDR3 protein: CASSEDSTYEQYF; D gene: -; clone size: -; V gene: TRBV6-4; J gene: TRBJ2-7
CDR3 DNA: TGTGCCAGCAGCTTAGGTGTACGGGAGGGGAAGCGGGAGACCCAGTACTTC; CDR3 protein: CASSLGVREGKRETQYF; D gene: TRBD2; clone size: -; V gene: TRBV7-2; J gene: TRBJ2-5
CDR3 DNA: TGTGCCAGTAGTATAGGCAGGGCGAACACCGGGGAGCTGTTTTTT; CDR3 protein: CASSIGRANTGELFF; D gene: -; clone size: few; V gene: TRBV19; J gene: TRBJ2-2
CDR3 DNA: TGTGCCAGCAGTTTAGGACTAGCGGAGAGGCCCAATGAGCAGTTCTTC; CDR3 protein: CASSLGLAERPNEQFF; D gene: TRBD2; clone size: -; V gene: TRBV27; J gene: TRBJ2-1
CDR3 DNA: TGTGCCAGCAGCCCGACCGGGACTAGGGACAATGAGCAGTTCTTC; CDR3 protein: CASSPTGTRDNEQFF; D gene: TRBD2; clone size: -; V gene: TRBV9; J gene: TRBJ2-1
CDR3 DNA: TGTGCTAGCAGCTTAGAGGGCCCGACAGACCCTAGAGGGGCCAACGTCCTGACTTTC; CDR3 protein: CASSLEGPTDPRGANVLTF; D gene: -; clone size: -; V gene: TRBV7-7; J gene: TRBJ2-6
CDR3 DNA: TGTGCCATCAGCACGACAGGGACGGGTTCACCCCTCCACTTT; CDR3 protein: CAISTTGTGSPLHF; D gene: TRBD1; clone size: once; V gene: TRBV10-3; J gene: TRBJ1-6
CDR3 DNA: TGTGCCAGCAGCGGCGACAGGGGGCCCTTAAACACTGAAGCTTTCTTT; CDR3 protein: CASSGDRGPLNTEAFF; D gene: TRBD1; clone size: -; V gene: TRBV5-4; J gene: TRBJ1-1
CDR3 DNA: TGTGCCAGCAGCTTGGGCGCCGCGAACACCGGGGAGCTGTTTTTT; CDR3 protein: CASSLGAANTGELFF; D gene: -; clone size: -; V gene: TRBV11-3; J gene: TRBJ2-2
CDR3 DNA: TGCGCCAGCAGCCAAGATCGACAGGGGGCAGGTACAGATACGCAGTATTTT; CDR3 protein: CASSQDRQGAGTDTQYF; D gene: TRBD1; clone size: -; V gene: TRBV4-1; J gene: TRBJ2-3
CDR3 DNA: TGTGCCAGTAGTAATGAGGGGAGGGCTGAAGCTTTCTTT; CDR3 protein: CASSNEGRAEAFF; D gene: -; clone size: -; V gene: TRBV19; J gene: TRBJ1-1
CDR3 DNA: TGCGCCAGCAGCCCTGGGCTGACTAGCGGGGCCCTATACAATGAGCAGTTCTTC; CDR3 protein: CASSPGLTSGALYNEQFF; D gene: TRBD2; clone size: few; V gene: TRBV5-1; J gene: TRBJ2-1
CDR3 DNA: TGTGCCAGCAGCTTAGAGGGACAGGGGACCGGGGAGCTGTTTTTT; CDR3 protein: CASSLEGQGTGELFF; D gene: TRBD1; clone size: -; V gene: TRBV7-2; J gene: TRBJ2-2
CDR3 DNA: TGCGCCAGCAGAGTAGGACAGTCCGAGGGCGAGCAGTACTTC; CDR3 protein: CASRVGQSEGEQYF; D gene: -; clone size: -; V gene: TRBV5-1; J gene: TRBJ2-7
CDR3 DNA: TGTGCCAGCAGTGGAGACACCGACTCACCCCTCCACTTT; CDR3 protein: CASSGDTDSPLHF; D gene: -; clone size: -; V gene: TRBV2; J gene: TRBJ1-6
CDR3 DNA: TGTGCCAGTAGTATAGAGACACTAGCTAGCACAGATACGCAGTATTTT; CDR3 protein: CASSIETLASTDTQYF; D gene: -; clone size: -; V gene: TRBV19; J gene: TRBJ2-3
CDR3 DNA: TGTGCCATCAGTGAGTACGGGGGGGCCACTGAAGCTTTCTTT; CDR3 protein: CAISEYGGATEAFF; D gene: -; clone size: few; V gene: TRBV10-3; J gene: TRBJ1-1
CDR3 DNA: TGTGCCTGGAGTGTAATGACGGGAGGCAATCAGCCCCAGCATTTT; CDR3 protein: CAWSVMTGGNQPQHF; D gene: -; clone size: -; V gene: TRBV30; J gene: TRBJ1-5
CDR3 DNA: TGTGCCAGCAGGCAGACAGGGGGCGGGACCGGGGAGCTGTTTTTT; CDR3 protein: CASRQTGGGTGELFF; D gene: TRBD1; clone size: -; V gene: TRBV2; J gene: TRBJ2-2
CDR3 DNA: TGTGCCAGCAGTGACGGACGGGGGTTCAACGAGGACATTCAGTACTTC; CDR3 protein: CASSDGRGFNEDIQYF; D gene: -; clone size: -; V gene: TRBV2; J gene: TRBJ2-4
CDR3 DNA: TGTGCCAGCAGCTTACTGATCGGGAGCGGGAGTATGATAGATACGCAGTATTTT; CDR3 protein: CASSLLIGSGSMIDTQYF; D gene: TRBD2; clone size: -; V gene: TRBV11-1; J gene: TRBJ2-3
CDR3 DNA: TGTGCCACCTGGGAGCTAGCGGGAGGGCACGAGCAGTACTTC; CDR3 protein: CATWELAGGHEQYF; D gene: TRBD2; clone size: once; V gene: TRBV10-3; J gene: TRBJ2-7
CDR3 DNA: TGTGCCACCAGCGGCCAGACTAGCGGGGGGGCCGCGTCCTACAATGAGCAGTTCTTC; CDR3 protein: CATSGQTSGGAASYNEQFF; D gene: TRBD2; clone size: -; V gene: TRBV15; J gene: TRBJ2-1
CDR3 DNA: TGTGCCAGCAGTTACGGGGGGGGAGTCACAGATACGCAGTATTTT; CDR3 protein: CASSYGGGVTDTQYF; D gene: TRBD2; clone size: -; V gene: TRBV6-5; J gene: TRBJ2-3
CDR3 DNA: TGTGCCAGCAGTGAAGCGCAGGGGAGGGGATCCAATAATTCACCCCTCCACTTT; CDR3 protein: CASSEAQGRGSNNSPLHF; D gene: -; clone size: few; V gene: TRBV6-1; J gene: TRBJ1-6
CDR3 DNA: TGTGCCAGCAGTCCGGACAGAAACTATGGCTACACCTTC; CDR3 protein: CASSPDRNYGYTF; D gene: -; clone size: -; V gene: TRBV28; J gene: TRBJ1-2
CDR3 DNA: TGTGCCAGCAGCCAGGGGGCCCCTGTGGAAAAACTGTTTTTT; CDR3 protein: CASSQGAPVEKLFF; D gene: TRBD1; clone size: -; V gene: TRBV28; J gene: TRBJ1-4
CDR3 DNA: TGTGCCAGCAGCACCGGAGGTCTGGAAAAGTACGAGCAGTACTTC; CDR3 protein: CASSTGGLEKYEQYF; D gene: -; clone size: -; V gene: TRBV5-4; J gene: TRBJ2-7